This TCR beta chain was obtained from a study of T cell responses to AZD1222 COVID-19 vaccine. Study outcomes and limitations: CD4 TCRs covered the whole spike, strongest at regions 160-218 and 743-854. Most donors were white British, females outnumbered males, and clonal diversity was possibly underestimated.

The V gene's germline CDR1 is MNHEY and CDR2 SMNVEV (reference sequence). The CDR3 sequence is 15 residues long. V lost 8 bases and J lost 0; bases outside the gene matches: 9. This table comes from immunoSEQ multiplex PCR, and its TCRdb copy is limited to in-frame clones, with some not included. The sample yields about 92,000 clones, just over 90% seen once. Only a few counts were recorded for this clone. As yet, its antigen is unknown. The chain links TRBV27 to TRBJ2-7, with 8 bases fitting TRBD1. The clonotype was recovered from an adult in good health. The input for sequencing was peripheral blood, taken on day 0 of AZD1222 vaccination. The CDR3: CASQEGQAYSYEQYF. Here the CDR3 DNA reads TGTGCCAGCCAAGAGGGACAGGCATACTCCTACGAGCAGTACTTC.